A single sample gave rise to the 11 T cell receptor beta chains below, sequenced in a study of blood T cell repertoires in COVID-19. Some clones are missing from TCRdb's copy, which holds only in-frame ones; the method was immunoSEQ multiplex PCR. The table lists over 200,000 clones, 70% to 90% of them singletons. The sequenced sample consisted of peripheral blood. These receptors all stem from a woman in her fifties or sixties with acute or convalescent COVID-19.

DNA of the CDR3: TGTGCCAGCAGCCCCTCGAAGGTGCAGGGGTTCACTGAAGCTTTCTTT. Protein: CASSPSKVQGFTEAFF. The chain joins TRBV4-2 to TRBJ1-1; perhaps TRBD1 as D (6 bases). CDR3 length: 16 amino acids. Germline V gives CDR1 LGHNA, CDR2 YNFKEQ. V was cut by 4 bases and J by 4 bases, with 19 bases left in between.

This clone was seen only once. This chain joins TRBV24-1 and TRBJ2-2; D uncertain. V was trimmed by 10 bases and J by 3 bases, leaving 14 bases between them. Germline lookup yields CDR1 KGHDR and CDR2 SFDVKD. The CDR3 has 14 residues. The CDR3 coding sequence is TGTGCCACTAGTTCCCTAGAGGACACCGGGGAGCTGTTTTTT. Translated, it gives CATSSLEDTGELFF.

The chain recombines TRBV7-7 with TRBJ2-7, with 7 positions matching TRBD2. CDR1 is SSHAT and CDR2 is FNYEAQ in the germline V gene (reference sequence). Losses at the gene ends were 1 base for V and 5 bases for J; bases not matched to a gene: 8. This CDR3 has 15 residues. CDR3 in amino acids: CASSLERAGLHEQYF. CDR3 nucleotides: TGTGCCAGCAGCTTAGAGCGAGCGGGACTACACGAGCAGTACTTC.

V is TRBV6-5 and J is TRBJ2-5; D might be TRBD1 (5 bases). V was pared by 6 bases and J by 2 bases, with 13 bases between. In germline, CDR1 is MNHEY, CDR2 SVGAGI. CDR3 length: 14 residues. DNA for the CDR3: TGTGCCAGCAGCCCCAGGGCTGTACAAGAGACCCAGTACTTC. This sequence encodes CASSPRAVQETQYF.

The V call is TRBV3-1 (or the pseudogene TRBV3-2), the J call TRBJ2-5, with D possibly being TRBD1 (6 bases). CDR1 is LGHDT and CDR2 is YNNKEL in the germline V gene (reference sequence). CDR3 length: 14 amino acids. V dropped 4 bases and J dropped 2 bases, with 11 bases sitting between them. The CDR3: CASSLRGDQETQYF. The CDR3 DNA sequence: TGTGCCAGCAGCCTCAGGGGTGATCAAGAGACCCAGTACTTC.

This clone was counted between two and nine times. The chain couples TRBV9 to TRBJ1-3, with TRBD1 as a possible D gene (5 bases). CDR1 is SGDLS and CDR2 is YYNGEE in the germline V gene. This CDR3 has 15 amino acids. Between the trimmed V and J ends, which lost 4 bases and 4 bases, there was a span of 15 bases. In DNA, the CDR3 is TGTGCCAGCAGCCCCAGGCCGGGACTAGGAAACACCATATATTTT. Amino acid sequence: CASSPRPGLGNTIYF.

The chain links TRBV9 to TRBJ2-1; 9 bases fit TRBD2. Germline-derived CDR1 and CDR2 are SGDLS and YYNGEE. With V trimmed by 0 bases and J by 8 bases, 9 bases remained unmatched. The CDR3 is made up of 16 amino acids. The CDR3 loop reads CASSVAPSGIKDEQFF. CDR3 bases: TGTGCCAGCAGCGTAGCCCCTAGCGGGATAAAGGATGAGCAGTTCTTC.

This rearrangement joins TRBV4-1 to TRBJ1-2, with a weak D call TRBD1 (5 bases). Trimming shortened V by 2 bases and J by 2 bases, and 9 bases separated the two germline ends. The germline gives CDR1 MGHRA, CDR2 YSYEKL. The CDR3 is 14 residues long. The CDR3: CASSQLGLNYGYTF. DNA of the CDR3: TGCGCCAGCAGCCAACTGGGACTGAACTATGGCTACACCTTC.

The rearrangement joins TRBV18 to TRBJ2-1; 11 positions match TRBD2. This CDR3 has 14 residues. With V trimmed by 0 bases and J by 12 bases, 4 bases remained unmatched. CDR1 is KGHSH and CDR2 is LQKENI in the germline V gene. CDR3 in DNA: TGTGCCAGCTCACCACCTAGCGGGAGGGCCGGGCAGTTCTTC. Translation gives CASSPPSGRAGQFF. Filled out from reference TRBV18 and TRBJ2-1, the complete variable domain reads NAGVMQNPRHLVRRRGQEARLRCSPMKGHSHVYWYRQLPEEGLKFMVYLQKENIIDESGMPKERFSAEFPKEGPSILRIQQVVRGDSAAYFCASSPPSGRAGQFFGPGTRLTVL.

DNA of the CDR3: TGTGCCAGCAGCCAAGATCTAGTTCTCGGGACTAGCGGGAGTCCCGAGCAGTACTTC. It translates to CASSQDLVLGTSGSPEQYF. This chain connects TRBV4-2 to TRBJ2-7; the match to TRBD2 covers 14 bases. The CDR3 is 19 amino acids. Germline V gene data show CDR1 as LGHNA and CDR2 as YNFKEQ. The junction had 13 bases not matched to a gene; V was cut back by 0 bases and J by 6 bases.

The rearrangement joins TRBV18 to TRBJ1-5; TRBD1 is a possible D gene (5 bases). V lost 3 bases and J lost 5, with 14 bases in between. The germline CDR1 and CDR2 sequences are KGHSH and LQKENI. This CDR3 is built from 15 residues. The CDR3 DNA is TGTGCCAGCTCACCGTGGCAGGGAAGGGATCAGCCCCAGCATTTT. Its translation is CASSPWQGRDQPQHF.